Sequencing of this T cell receptor beta chain was carried out in a study of cytomegalovirus exposure and HLA in healthy donors. Study information: Earlier, approximately 180 million T cells were analyzed, and 90 million to 120 million unique TCR beta sequences were found among them. Findings and limits, study-wide: In a later analysis, TCR beta V- and J-gene trimming was associated with a missense DCLRE1C variant.

The CDR3 is made up of 15 amino acids. The trim removed 4 bases at V and 4 bases at J, leaving 4 bases unmatched. Germline assignment: CDR1 SGDLS and CDR2 YYNGEE. For this clone: Its specificity is not known.

The PCR made use of 60 Vbeta and 13 Jbeta primers. Sequencing was performed with immunoSEQ multiplex PCR; in TCRdb, only in-frame clones are kept and a portion is missing. The data hold around 170,000 clones, with about three quarters observed a single time. This chain connects TRBV9 to TRBJ2-1; 11 bases line up with TRBD2. Sequenced: PBMCs. The receptor was derived from a man aged 18 to 30 in good health and CMV-seronegative. The CDR3 is CASSLRTSGYNEQFF. CDR3 bases: TGTGCCAGCAGCTTAAGGACTAGCGGGTACAATGAGCAGTTCTTC.